Below, 29 T cell receptor beta chains from the same sample are listed, as sequenced in a study of T cell changes during pregnancy in multiple sclerosis (dated by TCRdb to 2018 to 2020). Library creation used the immunoSEQ multiplex PCR assay. In TCRdb, the immuneACCESS table is reduced to in-frame sequences with V and J assigned. These tables do not hold every clone; where another copy was compared, an unresolved V gene accounts for under half, and the others remain unexplained. Counted in this sample were 75,000 to 80,000 clones; just over 90% of them appeared once. Around 0.75% of the sample lies in the top ten. The sequences come from peripheral blood, collected in the second trimester of pregnancy. These receptors originate from a female donor in good health, enrolled as a control in a pregnancy study.

The CDR3 region has the DNA TGTGCCAGCAGCTTGGTCGCGGGCATAAACACTGAAGCTTTCTTT. This gives the protein CASSLVAGINTEAFF. V is TRBV5-4 and J is TRBJ1-1; D remains unclear. The germline gives CDR1 SGHNT, CDR2 YYREEE (reference sequence). This CDR3 contains 15 residues. The V end lost 0 bases, the J end lost 2 bases, and 11 bases lay between the germline ends.

The chain is built from TRBV19 and TRBJ1-4; TRBD1 matches at 7 bases. Germline CDR1 LNHDA, CDR2 SQIVND (reference sequence). This CDR3 comprises 14 residues. V lost 8 bases and J lost 8; bases outside the gene matches: 11. The chain's CDR3 is CASRYRGTEEKLFF. CDR3 sequence (DNA): TGTGCCAGTCGATACAGGGGAACTGAAGAAAAACTGTTTTTT.

This clone was seen once. The chain recombines TRBV15 with TRBJ2-6; D perhaps matches TRBD2 (5 bases). There are 15 residues in the CDR3. Germline CDR1 is LNHNV and CDR2 is YYDKDF (reference sequence). The germline V and J ends were trimmed by 1 base and 2 bases, with 6 bases remaining between them. Here the CDR3 reads CATSRGGTGANVLTF. The CDR3 DNA reads TGTGCCACCAGCAGAGGAGGGACTGGGGCCAACGTCCTGACTTTC.

The chain recombines TRBV7-2 with TRBJ2-5; 8 nucleotides line up with TRBD2. The J segment lost 1 base and the V segment lost 4 bases, leaving 5 bases of the junction unmatched. The CDR3 is 15 residues long. Germline CDR1 and CDR2: SGHTA and FQGNSA. The CDR3 loop is CASSSPAGGQETQYF. CDR3 coding DNA: TGTGCCAGCAGCTCCCCTGCGGGGGGCCAAGAGACCCAGTACTTC.

The V gene is TRBV25-1, the J gene TRBJ2-7; D may be TRBD2 (5 bases). The CDR3 runs 12 residues. The V gene's germline CDR1 is MGHDK and CDR2 SYGVNS. V was shortened by 5 bases and J by 4 bases, with 9 bases between the two germline ends. The CDR3 protein is CASSYSGYEQYF. The CDR3 DNA reads TGTGCCAGCAGTTATTCGGGGTACGAGCAGTACTTC.

The CDR3 sequence is CASSEPGQGKNSPLHF. CDR3 coding DNA: TGTGCCAGCAGCGAACCGGGACAGGGGAAAAATTCACCCCTCCACTTT. The chain carries TRBV9 and TRBJ1-6, with TRBD1 matching 10 bases. The CDR3 length is 16 residues. With 3 bases clipped from V and 7 bases from J, the junction kept 7 bases outside the gene matches. The germline V gene has CDR1 SGDLS and CDR2 YYNGEE. Drawing the rest from reference TRBV9 and TRBJ1-6, the complete variable domain is DSGVTQTPKHLITATGQRVTLRCSPRSGDLSVYWYQQSLDQGLQFLIQYYNGEERAKGNILERFSAQQFPDLHSELNLSSLELGDSALYFCASSEPGQGKNSPLHFGNGTRLTVT.

The chain is built from TRBV7-9 and TRBJ2-2; D is perhaps TRBD2 (6 bases). The ends were cut back, 5 bases at V and 4 bases at J, with 14 bases in the middle. Germline loops: CDR1 SEHNR, CDR2 FQNEAQ (reference sequence). This CDR3 region has 15 residues. DNA of the CDR3: TGTGCCAGCAGCCCGCCGGGGGTAGGCACCGGGGAGCTGTTTTTT. This codes for CASSPPGVGTGELFF.

This clone was recorded a few times. The chain's CDR3 is CASSQDVADRVSYGYTF. CDR3 DNA sequence: TGCGCCAGCAGCCAAGATGTCGCCGACAGGGTGAGCTATGGCTACACCTTC. The gene calls are TRBV4-3 and TRBJ1-2, with 7 bases identical to TRBD1. Looked up from germline, CDR1 is LGHNA and CDR2 is YSLEER. V was pared by 0 bases and J by 4 bases, with 11 bases of the junction left unmatched. This CDR3 has 17 amino acids.

V and J are TRBV7-8 and TRBJ1-1, with a possible D match to TRBD1 (6 bases). The CDR3 consists of 14 residues. Looked up from germline, CDR1 is SGHVS and CDR2 is FQNEAQ. The germline V and J ends were trimmed by 3 bases and 0 bases, with 8 bases remaining between them. In nucleotides, the CDR3 is TGTGCCAGCAGCTTCGGACAGATGAACACTGAAGCTTTCTTT. Protein: CASSFGQMNTEAFF.

The V and J genes are TRBV11-3 and TRBJ1-1, with 8 positions matching TRBD1. The CDR3 runs 12 residues. With 5 bases clipped from V and 6 bases from J, the junction kept 2 bases outside the gene matches. Per germline, CDR1 SGHNT and CDR2 YENEEA. This chain's CDR3 is CASSPGGPEAFF. The CDR3 bases are TGTGCCAGCAGCCCAGGGGGCCCTGAAGCTTTCTTT.

CDR3 sequence (DNA): TGTGCCAGCAGCCCCCTCGGAAAGGGGGCATATGATGAAGCTTTCTTT. It specifies CASSPLGKGAYDEAFF. The chain has TRBV14 and TRBJ1-1, with 7 bases lining up with TRBD1. In germline, CDR1 is SGHDN, CDR2 FVKESK. The CDR3 is made up of 16 amino acids. Trimming cost V 4 bases and J 7 bases; bases outside gene matches: 15.

The rearrangement joins TRBV5-1 to TRBJ2-4; D is undetermined. The CDR3 sequence is 13 residues long. V lost 5 bases, J lost 2 bases, and 8 bases lay in between. Germline CDR1 is SGHRS and CDR2 is YFSETQ. CDR3 sequence: CASRRGSKNIQYF. CDR3 bases: TGCGCCAGCAGGAGAGGATCCAAAAACATTCAGTACTTC.

V usage is TRBV7-3 and J usage is TRBJ1-1; the match to TRBD1 covers 7 bases. The CDR3 spans 15 residues. Trimming cost V 5 bases and J 1 base; bases outside gene matches: 7. Germline-derived CDR1 and CDR2 are SGHTA and FQGTGA. CDR3 protein: CASSLTGSGNTEAFF. The CDR3 bases are TGTGCCAGCAGCCTGACAGGGTCGGGGAACACTGAAGCTTTCTTT.

The J gene is TRBJ1-5, the V gene TRBV30, with D possibly being TRBD1 (6 bases). The germline CDR1 and CDR2 sequences are GTSNPN and SVGIG (reference sequence). The ends were cut back, 0 bases at V and 5 bases at J, with 11 bases in the middle. The CDR3 has 14 amino acids. The CDR3 protein is CAWSVKGGDQPQHF. The CDR3 bases are TGTGCCTGGAGTGTAAAAGGGGGTGATCAGCCCCAGCATTTT.

The V gene is TRBV9, the J gene TRBJ2-1; 7 nucleotides match TRBD2. Trimming took 5 bases from V and 4 from J; bases not matched to a gene: 3. CDR3 length: 13 residues. Germline-derived CDR1 and CDR2 are SGDLS and YYNGEE. The CDR3: CASRPSGYNEQFF. CDR3 bases: TGTGCCAGCAGGCCTAGCGGATACAATGAGCAGTTCTTC.

The chain employs TRBV30 and TRBJ2-5; the D gene is possibly TRBD2 (7 bases). V was pared by 5 bases and J by 3 bases, with 19 bases between. This CDR3 is 15 amino acids long. Germline V gene lookup returns CDR1 GTSNPN and CDR2 SVGIG (reference sequence). The CDR3, as DNA: TGTGCCTGGGGGGGGAGGGGGTTGCCAAAAGAGACCCAGTACTTC. This translates into CAWGGRGLPKETQYF.

With regard to this clone: A junction boundary mismatches the germline segment, possibly from a read error. J is TRBJ1-2 and V is TRBV28, with 10 bases identical to TRBD1. The CDR3 covers 14 residues. Germline assignment: CDR1 MDHEN and CDR2 SYDVKM. CDR3 DNA: TGTGCCAGCAGATCGACCGGGACAGGGGATGGTGATGCCTTC. Residues: CASRSTGTGDGDAF.

The chain has TRBV7-3 and TRBJ1-2, with 7 bases lining up with TRBD1. The CDR3 totals 15 residues. Germline V lookup: CDR1 SGHTA, CDR2 FQGTGA. J lost 7 bases, V lost 4 bases, and 12 bases had no gene match. The CDR3 region has the DNA TGTGCCAGCAGCTCGACAGGGATTGCTGATGGTGGCTACACCTTC. Translating gives CASSSTGIADGGYTF.

The chain has TRBV14 and TRBJ1-3, with D perhaps TRBD1 (5 bases). The CDR3 consists of 13 residues. Trimming removed 6 bases from V and 3 bases from J, with 9 bases in between. CDR1 and CDR2 (germline): SGHDN, FVKESK. CDR3 in DNA: TGTGCCAGCAGATTCGACAGTGGAAACACCATATATTTT. Its translation: CASRFDSGNTIYF.

This chain joins TRBV9 and TRBJ2-7; 8 positions agree with TRBD1. J was trimmed by 2 bases and V by 0 bases; bases with no gene match: 4. The CDR3 covers 15 residues. Germline loops: CDR1 SGDLS, CDR2 YYNGEE. The CDR3 bases are TGTGCCAGCAGCGTAGGACAGGGGCGTACCTACGAGCAGTACTTC. Translated: CASSVGQGRTYEQYF.

This clone showed up just once. This chain joins TRBV7-3 and TRBJ2-3, with 7 bases lining up with TRBD2. Germline assignment: CDR1 SGHTA and CDR2 FQGTGA. Unmatched junction bases numbered 6, after V lost 5 bases and J lost 4 bases. This CDR3 has 14 amino acids. DNA of the CDR3: TGTGCCAGCAGCCCGGGGGGAGGGTCAGATACGCAGTATTTT. It codes for CASSPGGGSDTQYF.

The chain joins TRBV5-1 to TRBJ1-3; a possible D gene is TRBD1 (6 bases). This CDR3 is built from 15 residues. Germline V CDR1 and CDR2: SGHRS, YFSETQ. V lost 0 bases and J 2 bases, leaving 9 bases between the germline ends. The DNA of the CDR3 is TGCGCCAGCAGCTTGGGACAGGCTGCTGGAAACACCATATATTTT. Amino acids: CASSLGQAAGNTIYF.

The chain recombines TRBV6-5 with TRBJ1-5; TRBD1 agrees at 7 bases. V lost 7 bases, J lost 4 bases, and 7 bases stayed unmatched. The germline V gene has CDR1 MNHEY and CDR2 SVGAGI. The CDR3 loop spans 14 amino acids. For the CDR3, the DNA is TGTGCCAGCAAAGAGACAGGGAGGAATCAGCCCCAGCATTTT. It yields the protein CASKETGRNQPQHF.

The CDR3 sequence: CASSRGPAGGLNEQFF. Written as DNA, the CDR3 is TGTGCCAGCAGTCGAGGGCCAGCGGGGGGGTTGAATGAGCAGTTCTTC. The rearrangement links TRBV7-2 to TRBJ2-1; 10 nucleotides agree with TRBD2. Trimming took 6 bases from V and 7 from J; bases not matched to a gene: 12. Germline assignment: CDR1 SGHTA and CDR2 FQGNSA. This CDR3 spans 16 amino acids. Looking up the rest from reference TRBV7-2 and TRBJ2-1 gives the full variable domain: GAGVSQSPSNKVTEKGKDVELRCDPISGHTALYWYRQSLGQGLEFLIYFQGNSAPDKSGLPSDRFSAERTGGSVSTLTIQRTQQEDSAVYLCASSRGPAGGLNEQFFGPGTRLTVL.

The V and J genes are TRBV6-6 and TRBJ1-3; 7 bases are shared with TRBD1. Trimming removed 5 bases from V and 5 bases from J; junction bases left unmatched: 12. The CDR3 is 16 residues long. Germline CDR1 is MNHNY and CDR2 is SVGAGI (reference sequence). The CDR3 sequence is CASSPSGSRGRNTIYF. Written as DNA, the CDR3 is TGTGCCAGCAGTCCCTCGGGCAGCAGGGGGAGAAACACCATATATTTT.

The V call is TRBV9, the J call TRBJ2-7, with D perhaps matching TRBD2 (7 bases). Trimming shortened V by 0 bases and J by 6 bases, and 16 bases separated the two germline ends. The CDR3 covers 15 residues. The germline CDR1 and CDR2 sequences are SGDLS and YYNGEE. CDR3 amino acids: CASSVEGGAYSEQYF. The CDR3 bases are TGTGCCAGCAGCGTAGAAGGGGGGGCCTACTCCGAGCAGTACTTC.

This clone was seen once. The rearrangement uses TRBV19 and TRBJ2-7; 7 bases map to TRBD1. CDR3 length: 13 amino acids. The V gene's germline CDR1 is LNHDA and CDR2 SQIVND (reference sequence). V shed 5 bases and J 5 bases; nucleotides not matched to a gene: 6. CDR3 sequence (DNA): TGTGCCAGTAGTCCGCGACAGGGCGACGAGCAGTACTTC. It specifies CASSPRQGDEQYF. Full variable domain (remainder filled in from reference TRBV19 and TRBJ2-7): DGGITQSPKYLFRKEGQNVTLSCEQNLNHDAMYWYRQDPGQGLRLIYYSQIVNDFQKGDIAEGYSVSREKKESFPLTVTSAQKNPTAFYLCASSPRQGDEQYFGPGTRLTVT.

The rearrangement joins TRBV5-1 to TRBJ2-3; 7 bases agree with TRBD2. CDR1 is SGHRS and CDR2 is YFSETQ in the germline V gene. Unmatched junction bases numbered 7, after V lost 4 bases and J lost 5 bases. CDR3 length: 14 residues. This CDR3 reads CASSPGLEGDTQYF. The CDR3 coding sequence is TGCGCCAGCAGCCCAGGACTAGAGGGAGATACGCAGTATTTT.

The CDR3 is CASKAGRILNTEAFF. CDR3 nucleotides: TGTGCCAGTAAGGCGGGCCGAATACTGAACACTGAAGCTTTCTTT. The rearrangement joins TRBV19 to TRBJ1-1; no clear D. Trimming shortened V by 7 bases and J by 0 bases, and 15 bases separated the two germline ends. CDR1 LNHDA and CDR2 SQIVND come from the germline V gene (reference sequence). This CDR3 contains 15 residues.